Listed below are T cell receptor beta chains from one sample, sequenced in a study of blood T cell repertoires in COVID-19. Produced via immunoSEQ multiplex PCR; TCRdb's table is partial and in-frame only. Seen here are approximately 71,000 clones, around 90% observed once, and the top ten hold under 6%. The sample comprised peripheral blood. These TCRs come from a human donor in a cohort sampled during active COVID-19. CDR3s include the opening cysteine and the closing phenylalanine or tryptophan. The D gene is left open where the match is weak. For some rows the clone size is stated as once, few or many, or as a class when expanded; others skip it.

v_gene	j_gene	abundance	d_gene	CDR3nt	CDR3aa
TRBV6-5	TRBJ1-5	.	.	TGTGCCAGCAGAAGACAGGCAGGGCAGCCCCAGCATTTT	CASRRQAGQPQHF
TRBV9	TRBJ2-2	.	.	TGTGCCAGCAGCGTAGGGCTAGCGAACACCGGGGAGCTGTTTTTT	CASSVGLANTGELFF
TRBV12-3/TRBV12-4	TRBJ2-5	once	.	TGTGCCAGTAGCTTAGGACAAGAAGAGACCCAGTACTTC	CASSLGQEETQYF
TRBV11-1	TRBJ2-7	.	.	TGTGCCAGCAGCCTCACGGTCCTTGTCGACGAGCAGTACTTC	CASSLTVLVDEQYF
TRBV12-5	TRBJ2-1	.	TRBD2	TGTGCTAGTGGTTTGGAGCTAGCGGGCGGAAATGAGCAGTTCTTC	CASGLELAGGNEQFF
TRBV5-6	TRBJ1-2	few	TRBD1	TGTGCCAGCAGCTTGGGCGGGACAGCTAACTATGGCTACACCTTC	CASSLGGTANYGYTF
TRBV11-1	TRBJ2-1	few	.	TGTGCCAGCAGCCCTGGACTTCCCAGGGGCGATGAGCAGTTCTTC	CASSPGLPRGDEQFF
TRBV6-6	TRBJ2-5	.	TRBD1	TGTGCCAGCAGCCCCGGGACAGGGTACCAAGAGACCCAGTACTTC	CASSPGTGYQETQYF
TRBV10-3	TRBJ1-5	.	.	TGTGCCATCAGTGAGGGGTCAGGGGATCAGCCCCAGCATTTT	CAISEGSGDQPQHF
TRBV6-2/TRBV6-3	TRBJ2-6	.	.	TGTGCCAGCAGTACAACAGACTCTGGGGCCAACGTCCTGACTTTC	CASSTTDSGANVLTF
TRBV5-1	TRBJ2-1	.	.	TGCGCCAGCAGCTCATCCCCCGGGACAAAAAGGAATGAGCAGTTCTTC	CASSSSPGTKRNEQFF
TRBV21-1	TRBJ2-5	.	.	TGTGCCAGCAGCAAAGACACGGGTCCCCAAGAGACCCAGTACTTC	CASSKDTGPQETQYF
TRBV7-3	TRBJ1-2	.	.	TGTGCCAGCAGCTCAACGGGGGGAGAGGGCTACACCTTC	CASSSTGGEGYTF
TRBV6-2/TRBV6-3	TRBJ1-1	.	.	TGTGCCAGCAGTTTCAGGGGAAGGGGCACTGAAGCTTTCTTT	CASSFRGRGTEAFF
TRBV2	TRBJ2-3	.	.	TGTGCCAGCAGGCTGACAGGGAGGATAACCCACACAGATACGCAGTATTTT	CASRLTGRITHTDTQYF
TRBV30	TRBJ1-4	once	TRBD1	TGTGCCTGGAGTGTACGGACAGGGGGCTTTTTAGGCCCTAATGAAAAACTGTTTTTT	CAWSVRTGGFLGPNEKLFF
TRBV4-2	TRBJ1-1	.	.	TGTGCCAGCAGCCAATTGGGAGTAAACACTGAAGCTTTCTTT	CASSQLGVNTEAFF
TRBV27	TRBJ2-1	.	TRBD2	TGTGCCAGCAGTCCAATCGGGACTAGCGGGAGAGAGGTGTTCTTC	CASSPIGTSGREVFF
TRBV9	TRBJ2-3	.	.	TGTGCCAGCAGCGTAGGGGACTCGACGGACCATACGCAGTATTTT	CASSVGDSTDHTQYF
TRBV11-2	TRBJ2-5	.	.	TGTGCCAGCAGCTTCGGGGGACAAGAGACCCAGTACTTC	CASSFGGQETQYF
TRBV27	TRBJ1-4	.	TRBD1	TGTGCCAGCAGTTTTCGCCAGGGGGAGTTCGAAAAACTGTTTTTT	CASSFRQGEFEKLFF
TRBV5-8	TRBJ1-1	once	TRBD1	TGTACCAGCACCCTACGACAGGGAAACACTGAAGCTTTCTTT	CTSTLRQGNTEAFF
TRBV6-2/TRBV6-3	TRBJ2-3	.	TRBD1	TGTGCCAGCAGCTCGAACAGGGGAACAGATACGCAGTATTTT	CASSSNRGTDTQYF
TRBV30	TRBJ2-1	.	.	TGTGCCTGGAGTGGACAGGAAGAGCAGTTCTTC	CAWSGQEEQFF
TRBV5-1	TRBJ1-1	.	.	TGCGCCAGCAGCTTGGTTCCGGGGTTAGACACTGAAGCTTTCTTT	CASSLVPGLDTEAFF
TRBV20-1	TRBJ1-1	.	.	TGCAGTGCTACGTCCGGCACTGAAGCTTTCTTT	CSATSGTEAFF